The clone carrying this T cell receptor beta chain showed up just a few times. One entry per CDR3 protein, called by TCRdb with MiXCR from the 5' RACE reads. The table has a few hundred thousand distinct CDR3 sequences, roughly 21% seen once. The source of the sample is a study of T-cell memory formation after mild COVID-19. Across the whole study: Most TCR clusters belonged to a single donor.

The germline V gene encodes CDR1 MGHRA and CDR2 YSYEKL. This CDR3 contains 17 residues. Trimming took off 0 bases at V and 0 bases at J, with 12 bases between the two ends. This chain joins TRBV4-1 and TRBJ2-1; D is undetermined. The sequenced sample consisted of PBMCs or a T cell subset sorted from them (not recorded which). The TCR sequence derives from an adult woman who had mild COVID-19 (a few samples of this study predate the infection). Cell type and time point are not known. The CDR3, as DNA: TGCGCCAGCAGCCAAGATCTCCCCGTGAGCTCCTACAATGAGCAGTTCTTC. This encodes CASSQDLPVSSYNEQFF.